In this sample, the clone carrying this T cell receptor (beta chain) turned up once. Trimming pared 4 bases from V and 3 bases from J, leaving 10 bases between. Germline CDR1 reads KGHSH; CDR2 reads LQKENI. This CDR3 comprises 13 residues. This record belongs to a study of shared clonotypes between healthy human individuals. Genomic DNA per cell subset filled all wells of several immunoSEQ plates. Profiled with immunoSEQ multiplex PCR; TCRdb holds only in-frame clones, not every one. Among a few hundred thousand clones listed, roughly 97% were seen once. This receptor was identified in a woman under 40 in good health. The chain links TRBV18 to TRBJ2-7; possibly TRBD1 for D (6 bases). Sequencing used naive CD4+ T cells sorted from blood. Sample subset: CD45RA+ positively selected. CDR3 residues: CASSRQENYEQYF. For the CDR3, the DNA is TGTGCCAGCTCACGACAGGAGAACTACGAGCAGTACTTC.